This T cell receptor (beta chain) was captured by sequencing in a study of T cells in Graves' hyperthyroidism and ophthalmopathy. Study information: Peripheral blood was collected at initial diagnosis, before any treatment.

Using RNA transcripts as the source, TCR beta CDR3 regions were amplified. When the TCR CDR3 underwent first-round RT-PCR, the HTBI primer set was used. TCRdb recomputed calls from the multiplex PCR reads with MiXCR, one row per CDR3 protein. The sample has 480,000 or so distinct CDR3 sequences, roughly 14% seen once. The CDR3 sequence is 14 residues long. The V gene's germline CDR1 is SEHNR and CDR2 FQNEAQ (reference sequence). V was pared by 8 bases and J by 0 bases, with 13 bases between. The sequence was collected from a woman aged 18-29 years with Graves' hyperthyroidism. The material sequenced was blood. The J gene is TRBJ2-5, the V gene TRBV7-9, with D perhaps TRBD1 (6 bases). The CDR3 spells CASGSGHHQETQYF. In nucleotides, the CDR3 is TGTGCCAGCGGCTCGGGACATCACCAAGAGACCCAGTACTTC.